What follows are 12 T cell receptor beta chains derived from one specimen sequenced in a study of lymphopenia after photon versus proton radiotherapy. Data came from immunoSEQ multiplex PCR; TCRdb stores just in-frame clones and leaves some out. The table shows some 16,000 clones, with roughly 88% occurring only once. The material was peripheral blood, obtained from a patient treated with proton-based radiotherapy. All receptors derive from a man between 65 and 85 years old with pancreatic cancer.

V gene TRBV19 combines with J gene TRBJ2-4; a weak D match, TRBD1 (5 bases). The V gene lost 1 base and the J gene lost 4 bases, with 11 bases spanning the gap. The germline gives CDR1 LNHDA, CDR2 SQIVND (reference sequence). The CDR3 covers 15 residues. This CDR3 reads CASSIVAGWKNIQYF. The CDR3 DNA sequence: TGTGCCAGTAGTATAGTTGCAGGGTGGAAAAACATTCAGTACTTC.

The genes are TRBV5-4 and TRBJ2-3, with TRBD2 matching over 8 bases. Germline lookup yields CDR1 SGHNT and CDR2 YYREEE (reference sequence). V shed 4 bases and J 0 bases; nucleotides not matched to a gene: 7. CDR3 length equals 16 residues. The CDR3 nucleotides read TGTGCCAGCAGCGTAAAACGGGGGGGAAGCACAGATACGCAGTATTTT. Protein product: CASSVKRGGSTDTQYF.

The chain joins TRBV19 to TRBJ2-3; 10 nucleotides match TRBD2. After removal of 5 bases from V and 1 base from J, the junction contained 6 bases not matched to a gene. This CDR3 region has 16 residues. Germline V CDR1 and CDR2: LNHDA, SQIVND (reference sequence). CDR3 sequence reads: CASSVLAGEGTDTQYF. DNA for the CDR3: TGTGCCAGTAGTGTCCTAGCGGGAGAGGGCACAGATACGCAGTATTTT.

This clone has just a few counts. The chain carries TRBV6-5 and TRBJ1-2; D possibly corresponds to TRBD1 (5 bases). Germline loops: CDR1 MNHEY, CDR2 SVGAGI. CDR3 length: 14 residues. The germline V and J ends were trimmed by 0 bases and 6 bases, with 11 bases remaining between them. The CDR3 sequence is CASSYSRGGNGYTF. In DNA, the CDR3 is TGTGCCAGCAGTTACTCAAGGGGTGGGAATGGCTACACCTTC.

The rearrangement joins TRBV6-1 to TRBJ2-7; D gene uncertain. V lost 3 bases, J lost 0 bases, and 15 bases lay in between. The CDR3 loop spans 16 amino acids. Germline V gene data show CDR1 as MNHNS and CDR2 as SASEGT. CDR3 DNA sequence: TGTGCCAGCAGTGAGACTTACTTCCCCCTCTCCTACGAGCAGTACTTC. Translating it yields CASSETYFPLSYEQYF.

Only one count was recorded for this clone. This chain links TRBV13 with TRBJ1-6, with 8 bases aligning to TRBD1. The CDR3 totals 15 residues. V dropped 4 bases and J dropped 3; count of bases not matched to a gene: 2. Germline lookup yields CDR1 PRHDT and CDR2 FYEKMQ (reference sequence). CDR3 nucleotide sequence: TGTGCCAGCAGCTCAGGGGGCTACTATAATTCACCCCTCCACTTT. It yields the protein CASSSGGYYNSPLHF.

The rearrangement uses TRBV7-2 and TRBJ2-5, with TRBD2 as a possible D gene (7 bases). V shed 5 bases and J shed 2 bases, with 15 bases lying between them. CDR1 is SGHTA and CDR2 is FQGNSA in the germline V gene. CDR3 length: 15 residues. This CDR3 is CASSQRTAGQETQYF. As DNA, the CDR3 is TGTGCCAGCAGCCAGAGGACAGCGGGACAAGAGACCCAGTACTTC.

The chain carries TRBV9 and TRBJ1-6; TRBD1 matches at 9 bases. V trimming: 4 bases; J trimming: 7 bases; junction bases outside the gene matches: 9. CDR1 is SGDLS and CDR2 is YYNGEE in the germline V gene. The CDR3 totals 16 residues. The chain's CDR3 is CASSPRGQGGNSPLHF. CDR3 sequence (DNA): TGTGCCAGCAGCCCCAGGGGACAGGGAGGGAATTCACCCCTCCACTTT.

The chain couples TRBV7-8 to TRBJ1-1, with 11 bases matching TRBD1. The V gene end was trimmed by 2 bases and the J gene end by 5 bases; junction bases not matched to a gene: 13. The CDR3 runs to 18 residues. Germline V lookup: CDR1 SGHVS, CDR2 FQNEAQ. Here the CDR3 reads CASSLMSAWDRGSTEAFF. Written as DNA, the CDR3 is TGTGCCAGCAGCTTAATGTCGGCATGGGACAGGGGGTCGACTGAAGCTTTCTTT.

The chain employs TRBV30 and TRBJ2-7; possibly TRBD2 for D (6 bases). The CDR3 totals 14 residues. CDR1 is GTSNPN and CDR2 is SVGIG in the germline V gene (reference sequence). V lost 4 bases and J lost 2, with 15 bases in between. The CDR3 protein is CAWTGSGVAYEQYF. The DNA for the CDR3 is TGTGCCTGGACTGGTAGCGGAGTAGCCTACGAGCAGTACTTC.

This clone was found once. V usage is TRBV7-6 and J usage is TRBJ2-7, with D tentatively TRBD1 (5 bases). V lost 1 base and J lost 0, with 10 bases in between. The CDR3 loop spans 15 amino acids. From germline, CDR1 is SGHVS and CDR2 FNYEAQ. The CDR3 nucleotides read TGTGCCAGCAGCTTAGATGACAGAAGCTCCTACGAGCAGTACTTC. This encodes CASSLDDRSSYEQYF.

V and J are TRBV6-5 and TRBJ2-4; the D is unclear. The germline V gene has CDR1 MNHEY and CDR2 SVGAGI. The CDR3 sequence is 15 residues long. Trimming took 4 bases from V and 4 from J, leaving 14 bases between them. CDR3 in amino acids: CASSSSRPEKNIQYF. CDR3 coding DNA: TGTGCCAGCAGTTCTTCCCGGCCAGAAAAAAACATTCAGTACTTC.